The 10 T cell receptor beta chains reported below all come from one sample, sequenced in a study of human T cells and chemical hapten exposure. TCRdb analysed the RACE reads with MiXCR anew, one entry per CDR3 protein. This sample yields some 79,000 distinct CDR3 sequences, of which about 8% are seen a single time; 1.5% to 1.8% belongs to the top ten. Time point noted: patch test 1, 2 weeks after DPC sensitization. The treatment denotes: therapeutic diphenylcyclopropenone sensitization with weekly scalp DPC. The starting material was whole blood, obtained in connection with sensitization to the hapten diphenylcyclopropenone (DPC). Receptors were obtained from a woman in her 30s with alopecia areata. Some clones in this sample may be carry-over from other donors' samples.

The table lists this clonotype with many counts. The genes are TRBV4-2 and TRBJ2-3; 9 nucleotides align to TRBD2. CDR3 length equals 14 residues. Germline-derived CDR1 and CDR2 are LGHNA and YNFKEQ. After removal of 2 bases from V and 6 bases from J, the junction contained 3 bases not matched to a gene. This CDR3 reads CASSQRTSEDTQYF. The CDR3 DNA follows: TGTGCCAGCAGCCAAAGGACTAGCGAGGATACGCAGTATTTT.

Ten or more counts support this clonotype. J is TRBJ1-6 and V is TRBV7-2; D is undetermined. V lost 1 base to trimming and J lost 2 bases, with 18 bases between them. The CDR3 runs to 19 residues. Germline CDR1 is SGHTA and CDR2 is FQGNSA. As DNA, the CDR3 is TGTGCCAGCAGCTTAGGTTTTAAGGGCAGTACCCCCTATAATTCACCCCTCCACTTT. It is translated as CASSLGFKGSTPYNSPLHF.

This clonotype was detected many times. J is TRBJ2-7 and V is TRBV9, with 9 bases aligning to TRBD1. Unmatched junction bases numbered 10, after V lost 4 bases and J lost 2 bases. The CDR3 totals 16 residues. The V gene's germline CDR1 is SGDLS and CDR2 YYNGEE. CDR3 region: CASSPPPGQGTYEQYF. CDR3 DNA: TGTGCCAGCAGCCCGCCCCCGGGACAGGGAACCTACGAGCAGTACTTC.

This clonotype was counted many times. This chain connects TRBV3-1 to TRBJ2-7; 9 nucleotides agree with TRBD2. Trimming took 1 base from V and 5 from J; bases not matched to a gene: 6. This CDR3 has 15 residues. Per germline, CDR1 LGHDT and CDR2 YNNKEL (reference sequence). This CDR3 is CASSQATRGGNEQYF. The CDR3 DNA follows: TGTGCCAGCAGCCAAGCTACGCGGGGGGGCAACGAGCAGTACTTC.

This rearrangement joins TRBV7-9 to TRBJ1-2; weak D call: TRBD1 (5 bases). The CDR3 loop spans 11 amino acids. The V gene lost 8 bases and the J gene lost 5 bases, with 9 bases spanning the gap. The germline V gene encodes CDR1 SEHNR and CDR2 FQNEAQ (reference sequence). CDR3 amino acids: CASSGEYGYTF. The CDR3 nucleotides are TGTGCCAGCTCGGGGGAATATGGCTACACCTTC.

The J gene is TRBJ1-6, the V gene TRBV14; no firm D call. Trimming shortened V by 1 base and J by 9 bases, and 10 bases separated the two germline ends. The CDR3 contains 14 residues. From germline, CDR1 is SGHDN and CDR2 FVKESK. The CDR3 nucleotides are TGTGCCAGCAGCCAAGGACAAAGTCCTTCACCCCTCCACTTT. It translates to CASSQGQSPSPLHF. The full variable domain, its missing parts supplied by reference TRBV14 and TRBJ1-6, is EAGVTQFPSHSVIEKGQTVTLRCDPISGHDNLYWYRRVMGKEIKFLLHFVKESKQDESGMPNNRFLAERTGGTYSTLKVQPAELEDSGVYFCASSQGQSPSPLHFGNGTRLTVT.

The chain has TRBV6-6 and TRBJ2-7, with D perhaps TRBD2 (5 bases). In germline, CDR1 is MNHNY, CDR2 SVGAGI (reference sequence). This CDR3 region has 13 residues. Trimming took off 2 bases at V and 3 bases at J, with 8 bases between the two ends. The CDR3 here is CASSYTGVYEQYF. Written as DNA, the CDR3 is TGTGCCAGCAGTTACACCGGGGTCTACGAGCAGTACTTC.

This clonotype has only a few counts. CDR3 sequence reads: CATSRVQGIYNSPLHF. In DNA form, the CDR3 reads TGTGCCACCAGCAGAGTGCAAGGGATCTATAATTCACCCCTCCACTTT. The rearrangement links TRBV15 to TRBJ1-6, with unresolved D. Trimming took 1 base from V and 3 from J, leaving 10 bases between them. This CDR3 has 16 amino acids. CDR1 is LNHNV, CDR2 YYDKDF, per germline (reference sequence).

Concerning this clonotype itself: A much larger clone differs from this one at a single base, so this may be a read error. CDR3 bases: TGTGCCAGCAGTGTAGCCGTCGAGTTCGACACTGAAGCTTTCTTT. This encodes CASSVAVEFDTEAFF. This sequence joins TRBV2 and TRBJ1-1; the D is unclear. The V gene lost 4 bases and the J gene lost 3 bases, with 15 bases spanning the gap. The CDR3 sequence is 15 residues long. Germline CDR1 is SNHLY and CDR2 is FYNNEI.

This clonotype has a count of ten or more. The chain is built from TRBV18 and TRBJ1-1, with D unresolved. This CDR3 is 13 amino acids long. Trimming cost V 5 bases and J 6 bases, with 13 bases left between them. CDR1 and CDR2 from the germline V gene are KGHSH and LQKENI. CDR3 DNA: TGTGCCAGCTCAAGGATCAGAGACCCTGAAGCTTTCTTT. Residues: CASSRIRDPEAFF.